The 7 T cell receptor beta chains in this list originate from one sample, sequenced in a study of metastatic and nonmetastatic thyroid tumors. Patients had received no treatment of any kind before thyroid surgery. MiXCR was used by TCRdb to re-call the PCR reads. The repertoire includes over 8,000 clones, 20% to 25% of them detected once, and about 25% sits in the top ten. Sequenced sample: tumor tissue. The receptor set was obtained from a female donor with papillary thyroid cancer or a benign thyroid nodule (not recorded which). Some clones in this sample may be carry-over from other donors' samples.

By sample fraction, this clone is medium-sized. J is TRBJ2-2 and V is TRBV20-1, with D perhaps TRBD2 (5 bases). V was trimmed by 6 bases and J by 0 bases, leaving 11 bases between them. The CDR3 covers 14 residues. Germline assignment: CDR1 DFQATT and CDR2 SNEGSKA (reference sequence). CDR3 in amino acids: CSALLLANTGELFF. The CDR3, as DNA: TGCAGTGCCTTGTTACTAGCGAACACCGGGGAGCTGTTTTTT.

This clone was counted many times. J is TRBJ2-3 and V is TRBV15; TRBD2 matches 10 bases. The CDR3 is made up of 18 amino acids. Trimming removed 8 bases from V and 1 base from J; junction bases left unmatched: 15. Germline V gene sequence: CDR1 LNHNV, CDR2 YYDKDF (reference sequence). This CDR3 is CATAGGLAGGQGTDTQYF. The CDR3 DNA is TGTGCCACCGCAGGGGGGTTAGCGGGGGGCCAAGGCACAGATACGCAGTATTTT.

This clone is medium-sized by share. The chain uses TRBV5-1 and TRBJ1-6; maybe TRBD1 (5 bases). Trimming stripped 3 bases from V and 5 bases from J, with 9 bases between. The CDR3 runs 14 residues. Germline assignment: CDR1 SGHRS and CDR2 YFSETQ. The DNA of the CDR3 is TGCGCCAGCAGCTATGACAGTCATAATTCACCCCTCCACTTT. It yields the protein CASSYDSHNSPLHF.

J is TRBJ2-1 and V is TRBV24-1; D tentatively reads TRBD1 or TRBD2 (5 bases each). The CDR3 consists of 18 residues. V lost 6 bases and J lost 7, with 27 bases in between. Germline assignment: CDR1 KGHDR and CDR2 SFDVKD. The CDR3 sequence: CATSSPIRRGAPRNEQFF. The CDR3 DNA reads as TGTGCCACCAGTTCCCCAATACGCCGGGGCGCCCCTAGGAATGAGCAGTTCTTC.

This clone appeared a few times. The gene calls are TRBV6-1 and TRBJ2-3, with 7 bases identical to TRBD2. Germline CDR1 is MNHNS and CDR2 is SASEGT. V gave up 7 bases and J gave up 3 bases; unmatched junction bases: 10. The CDR3 sequence is 15 residues long. CDR3 region: CASTQNGGGTDTQYF. CDR3 DNA sequence: TGTGCCAGCACCCAAAATGGGGGGGGGACAGATACGCAGTATTTT.

In this sample, this clone turned up a few times. CDR3 loop: CASGFSGTSDSYEQYF. The CDR3, as DNA: TGTGCCAGCGGCTTTTCCGGGACTAGTGATTCCTACGAGCAGTACTTC. This rearrangement joins TRBV28 to TRBJ2-7; TRBD2 aligns across 8 bases. The V gene's germline CDR1 is MDHEN and CDR2 SYDVKM. The CDR3 covers 16 residues. Losses at the gene ends were 8 bases for V and 1 base for J; bases not matched to a gene: 13.

This clone was observed many times. The J gene is TRBJ2-1, the V gene TRBV20-1, with D possibly matching TRBD1 (6 bases). The CDR3 spans 14 residues. Germline V gives CDR1 DFQATT, CDR2 SNEGSKA (reference sequence). V shed 5 bases and J shed 8 bases, with 19 bases lying between them. The CDR3 DNA reads TGCAGTGCTGGGCCCCGGACAGTATTTTATGAGCAGTTCTTC. Amino acids: CSAGPRTVFYEQFF.